This is a list of T cell receptor beta chains from one sample in a study of blood T cell repertoires in COVID-19. Sequenced by immunoSEQ multiplex PCR; TCRdb stores in-frame clones only, minus some. The table shows approximately 300,000 clones, with roughly 90% occurring only once. Input material: peripheral blood. The source of these receptors is a woman between 50 and 59 years old who had recovered from COVID-19. CDR3s include the opening cysteine and the closing phenylalanine or tryptophan. D genes are given only for firm matches. The size field is filled for only some rows; it gives once, few, many or a size class.

j_call | clone_size | v_call | d_call | cdr3_nt | cdr3_aa
TRBJ1-1 | - | TRBV5-4 | - | TGTGCCAGCAGCCTGGACACCATCACTGAAGCTTTCTTT | CASSLDTITEAFF
TRBJ1-1 | once | TRBV27 | TRBD1 | TGTGCCAGCAGCAGATGGGACAGCCTCACCTCGAACACTGAAGCTTTCTTT | CASSRWDSLTSNTEAFF
TRBJ2-1 | - | TRBV4-2 | - | TGTGCCAGCAGCCAAGAACCCCCCGCTAGCGAATACAATGAGCAGTTCTTC | CASSQEPPASEYNEQFF
TRBJ1-4 | - | TRBV6-6 | TRBD1 | TGTGCCGTAGACAGGGGGAGTGAAAAACTGTTTTTT | CAVDRGSEKLFF
TRBJ1-2 | - | TRBV12-3/TRBV12-4 | - | TGTGCCAGCAGTTCCAACGGGAATGGCTACACCTTC | CASSSNGNGYTF
TRBJ2-1 | once | TRBV9 | TRBD2 | TGTGCCAGCAGCCCCGTTGCCGGGACTATCTCCTACAATGAGCAGTTCTTC | CASSPVAGTISYNEQFF
TRBJ2-7 | - | TRBV10-3 | TRBD2 | TGTGCCATCAGTAAAGCGGGAGCGGGCGAGCAGTACTTC | CAISKAGAGEQYF
TRBJ2-1 | - | TRBV5-8 | - | TGTGCCAGCGGGCGAAATGAGCAGTTCTTC | CASGRNEQFF
TRBJ2-1 | - | TRBV7-2 | - | TGTGCCAGCAGCTCTCTTAGTCCCCCCTACAATGAGCAGTTCTTC | CASSSLSPPYNEQFF
TRBJ1-2 | once | TRBV18 | TRBD1 | TGTGCCAGCTCACCAACCAGGACAGGGGGTTTTTATGGCTACACCTTC | CASSPTRTGGFYGYTF
TRBJ2-7 | - | TRBV5-1 | - | TGCGCCAGCAGTCAAGGACACCTCTACGAGCAGTACTTC | CASSQGHLYEQYF
TRBJ2-3 | - | TRBV6-1 | TRBD1 | TGTGCCAGCAGTGAAGCGCACAGGGGACGGGATACGCAGTATTTT | CASSEAHRGRDTQYF
TRBJ1-5 | - | TRBV7-8 | TRBD1 | TGTGCCAGCAGCCGGGACAGATATCAGCCCCAGCATTTT | CASSRDRYQPQHF
TRBJ2-7 | - | TRBV27 | - | TGTGCCAGCAGTCCGTCGGCGGGGCCCCACTCCTACGAGCAGTACTTC | CASSPSAGPHSYEQYF
TRBJ1-1 | - | TRBV19 | - | TGTGCCAGTAGTATTGGTCTTTGGAGGGGCACTGAAGCTTTCTTT | CASSIGLWRGTEAFF
TRBJ2-2 | - | TRBV9 | TRBD2 | TGTGCCAGCAGCCAGAGAGCGGGGGGGAGCACCGGGGAGCTGTTTTTT | CASSQRAGGSTGELFF
TRBJ2-3 | once | TRBV4-2 | - | TGTGCCAGCAGCCAACCCGGACTTGCAGATACGCAGTATTTT | CASSQPGLADTQYF
TRBJ1-3 | - | TRBV10-3 | TRBD1 | TGTGCCATCACCCGAGGGGGACAGTTCTCTGGAAACACCATATATTTT | CAITRGGQFSGNTIYF
TRBJ1-2 | - | TRBV18 | - | TGTGCCAGCTCACCACTGCGGTCGGTTGGCTACACCTTC | CASSPLRSVGYTF
TRBJ2-1 | - | TRBV9 | - | TGTGCCAGCAGCGTAGAAGGTTCGGGAAGCAATGAGCAGTTCTTC | CASSVEGSGSNEQFF
TRBJ1-2 | once | TRBV27 | - | TGTGCCAGCAGTGCTTCGGGGGGTCTACAAAAGAATGGCTACACCTTC | CASSASGGLQKNGYTF
TRBJ2-7 | - | TRBV28 | - | TGTGCCAGCAGTGACAGCTCCTACGAGCAGTACTTC | CASSDSSYEQYF
TRBJ2-5 | - | TRBV9 | - | TGTGCCAGCAGCGGGGGCCTGGGGGAGACCCAGTACTTC | CASSGGLGETQYF
TRBJ2-2 | - | TRBV28 | TRBD2 | TGTGCCAGCAGTCTCCCTGTGGGAGCGGGAGGTACCGGGGAGCTGTTTTTT | CASSLPVGAGGTGELFF
TRBJ1-6 | - | TRBV10-1 | TRBD1 | TGCGCCAGCAGTGAGTTACCGGCAGGGGACAGGGGTAATTCACCCCTCCACTTT | CASSELPAGDRGNSPLHF
TRBJ1-5 | - | TRBV6-2/TRBV6-3 | - | TGTGCCAGCAGTAACTACTTGAATAGCAATCAGCCCCAGCATTTT | CASSNYLNSNQPQHF
TRBJ1-2 | - | TRBV7-2 | - | TGTGCCAGCAGCTTAGCGACCAGGTCGGGCTACACCTTC | CASSLATRSGYTF
TRBJ1-1 | - | TRBV12-3/TRBV12-4 | TRBD1 | TGTGCCAGCAGTTTACCCAGGGGGACTGAAGCTTTCTTT | CASSLPRGTEAFF
TRBJ1-3 | - | TRBV18 | - | TGTGCCAGCTCACCACTCGGTGTCTCTGGAAACACCATATATTTT | CASSPLGVSGNTIYF
TRBJ1-6 | - | TRBV12-5 | - | TGTGCTAGTGGTTTGGGCACTTACGAGGGTTCACCCCTCCACTTT | CASGLGTYEGSPLHF
TRBJ2-1 | - | TRBV6-5 | - | TGTGCCAGCAGTTCGGGGATTGAGCAGTTCTTC | CASSSGIEQFF
TRBJ1-2 | - | TRBV7-2 | - | TGTGCCAGCAGCGGACCCCGAGGGAACTATGGCTACACCTTC | CASSGPRGNYGYTF
TRBJ1-1 | once | TRBV27 | - | TGTGCCAGCAGTCTCAACAGGGATCGTGAAGCTTTCTTT | CASSLNRDREAFF
TRBJ2-1 | - | TRBV9 | TRBD2 | TGTGCCAGCAGCGTAAGCGTACTAGCGGCAGGAGGTGAGCAGTTCTTC | CASSVSVLAAGGEQFF
TRBJ1-1 | - | TRBV7-2 | - | TGTGCCAGCAGCTTTGGAGTAGAGGCTTTCTTT | CASSFGVEAFF
TRBJ1-4 | - | TRBV10-3 | - | TGTGCCATCAGTGACCCTGGGACCTACGGAGGGCTGTTTTTT | CAISDPGTYGGLFF
TRBJ1-2 | - | TRBV9 | TRBD1 | TGTGCCAGCAGCGTATCAGGGGGAGGCTACACCTTC | CASSVSGGGYTF